What follows describes a single T cell receptor beta chain. The data belong to a study of OX40 agonist ivuxolimab in advanced cancers. Study overall: The patients got ivuxolimab, which is an agonistic anti-OX40 (CD134) antibody. Partial responses were achieved by three patients, one with hepatocellular carcinoma and two with cutaneous melanoma.

Sequencing was performed with immunoSEQ multiplex PCR; in TCRdb, only in-frame clones are kept and a portion is missing. The sample contains over 60,000 clones, roughly 87% of which appear only once. Germline V gives CDR1 SQVTM, CDR2 ANQGSEA. V lost 4 bases and J lost 3; bases outside the gene matches: 3. CDR3 size: 13 residues. Sequencing was performed on CD4+ or CD8+ T cells sorted from blood, taken in a trial of the OX40 agonist ivuxolimab. The chain combines TRBV29-1 with TRBJ2-7, with 10 nucleotides matching TRBD2. This clonotype was obtained from an adult with an advanced solid tumor such as melanoma, head and neck, liver or kidney cancer. The CDR3 is CSVGTSGNYEQYF. Written as DNA, the CDR3 is TGCAGCGTTGGGACTAGCGGAAACTACGAGCAGTACTTC.